This entry describes one TCR beta chain. These data belong to a study of blood T cell repertoires in COVID-19. Study context: COVID-19 samples from acute and convalescent phases originated in the United States, Italy and Spain.

CDR1 and CDR2 (germline): MNHEY, SMNVEV (reference sequence). The CDR3 has 15 residues. V lost 7 bases to trimming and J lost 4 bases; unmatched junction nucleotides: 10. TCRdb's table, derived via immunoSEQ multiplex PCR, lists solely in-frame clones and lacks some. The table lists about 260,000 clones, 80% to 90% of them singletons. V usage is TRBV27 and J usage is TRBJ2-1, with 7 bases lining up with TRBD1. The TCR was taken from a woman aged 25-40 years with acute COVID-19. Sequencing was performed on PBMCs or T cells enriched from blood (not recorded which). In DNA, the CDR3 is TGTGCCAGCAACCCGACAGGGCTTTCTTACAATGAGCAGTTCTTC. Amino acid sequence: CASNPTGLSYNEQFF.